This TCR beta chain appears in the sequencing data of a study of metastatic and nonmetastatic thyroid tumors. About the research overall: Where malignant and benign thyroid patients were concerned, repertoires were compared across blood and tumor or nodule tissue.

The CDR3 runs to 13 residues. Germline CDR1 is DFQATT and CDR2 is SNEGSKA (reference sequence). V gave up 5 bases and J gave up 4 bases, with 12 bases separating them. TCRdb reanalyzed the PCR reads via MiXCR. The sample consists of 85,000 to 95,000 clones, around 14% of them appearing once. This clone was recorded only once. Antigen unknown. Findings of the study overall: In blood and tumor, TCR beta diversity was reportedly significantly higher in malignant thyroid tumors than in benign nodules.

There were no patients who had received any treatment before thyroid surgery. The V call is TRBV20-1, the J call TRBJ1-5, with D hard to call. The sequencing sample was made of blood. The clonotype originates from a female donor with papillary thyroid cancer or a benign thyroid nodule (not recorded which). Some clones in this sample may be carry-over from other donors' samples. CDR3 sequence (DNA): TGCAGTGCTGGGTGGCGAAGTAATCAGCCCCAGCATTTT. Its protein product is CSAGWRSNQPQHF.